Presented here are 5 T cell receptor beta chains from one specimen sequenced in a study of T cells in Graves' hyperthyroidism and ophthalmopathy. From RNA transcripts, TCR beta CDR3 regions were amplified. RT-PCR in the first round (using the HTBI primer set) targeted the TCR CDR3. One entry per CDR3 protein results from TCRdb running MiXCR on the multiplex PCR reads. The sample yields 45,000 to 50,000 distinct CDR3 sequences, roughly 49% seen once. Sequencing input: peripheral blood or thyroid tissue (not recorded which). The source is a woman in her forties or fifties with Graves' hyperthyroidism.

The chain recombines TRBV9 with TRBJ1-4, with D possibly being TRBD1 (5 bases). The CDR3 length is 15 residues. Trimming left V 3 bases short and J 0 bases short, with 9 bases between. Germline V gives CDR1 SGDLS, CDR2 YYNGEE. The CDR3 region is CASSGQTATNEKLFF. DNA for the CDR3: TGTGCCAGCAGCGGACAGACAGCAACTAATGAAAAACTGTTTTTT.

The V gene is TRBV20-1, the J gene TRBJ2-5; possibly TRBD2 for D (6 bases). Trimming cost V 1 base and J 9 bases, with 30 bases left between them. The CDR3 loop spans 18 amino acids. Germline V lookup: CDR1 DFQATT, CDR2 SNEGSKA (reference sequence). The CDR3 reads CSARVGQGGVRRNQPQYF. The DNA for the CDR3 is TGCAGTGCTAGAGTTGGGCAGGGAGGTGTTAGGCGCAATCAGCCCCAGTACTTC.

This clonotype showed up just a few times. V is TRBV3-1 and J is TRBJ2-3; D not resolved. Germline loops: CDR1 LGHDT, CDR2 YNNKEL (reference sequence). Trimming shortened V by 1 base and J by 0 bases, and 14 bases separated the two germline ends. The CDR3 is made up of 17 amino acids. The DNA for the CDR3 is TGTGCCAGCAGCCAAGGAAAGATACAGACTAGCACAGATACGCAGTATTTT. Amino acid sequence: CASSQGKIQTSTDTQYF.

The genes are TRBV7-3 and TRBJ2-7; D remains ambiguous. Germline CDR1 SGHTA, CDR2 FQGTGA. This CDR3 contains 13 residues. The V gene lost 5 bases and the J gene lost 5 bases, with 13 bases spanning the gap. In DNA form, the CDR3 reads TGTGCCAGCAGCCCCCCACCCCCAAACGAGCAGTACTTC. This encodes CASSPPPPNEQYF.

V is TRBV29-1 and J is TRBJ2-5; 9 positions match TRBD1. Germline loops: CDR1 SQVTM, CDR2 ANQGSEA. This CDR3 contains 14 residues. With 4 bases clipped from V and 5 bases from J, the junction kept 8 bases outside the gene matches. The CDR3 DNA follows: TGCAGCGTTGCCGCCGGGACAGGGAGGGAGACCCAGTACTTC. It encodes CSVAAGTGRETQYF.